This T cell receptor (beta chain) comes out of a study of blood T cells in healthy people across ages. Notes on the study in general: PBMCs that were unsorted prevented a conclusive naive versus antigen-experienced comparison. Diversity was estimated from one million T cells, and these estimates were considered underestimates. Percentage of naive T cells showed a strong correlation with TCR beta diversity.

The use of a sample-barcoded 5' primer and a J-beta primer mix characterized a second PCR of about 6 to 12 cycles. Every sample produced at least 2.5 million CDR3-containing paired-end reads. TCRdb re-derived calls from the 5' RACE reads in MiXCR, one entry per CDR3 protein. Of roughly 1,500,000 distinct CDR3 sequences detected, 30% to 35% appear once; the ten largest clones hold 11%. V lost 6 bases to trimming and J lost 4 bases, with 21 bases between them. From germline, CDR1 is DFQATT and CDR2 SNEGSKA (reference sequence). The CDR3 totals 15 residues. Concerning this clonotype itself: The antigen is unknown.

The chain employs TRBV20-1 and TRBJ1-2, with D perhaps TRBD1 (5 bases). The TCR originated in a woman in her thirties in good health. The sample comprised blood. CDR3 region: CSAPNEAEGRYGYTF. The CDR3 nucleotides are TGCAGTGCACCCAACGAGGCGGAGGGGCGCTATGGCTACACCTTC.